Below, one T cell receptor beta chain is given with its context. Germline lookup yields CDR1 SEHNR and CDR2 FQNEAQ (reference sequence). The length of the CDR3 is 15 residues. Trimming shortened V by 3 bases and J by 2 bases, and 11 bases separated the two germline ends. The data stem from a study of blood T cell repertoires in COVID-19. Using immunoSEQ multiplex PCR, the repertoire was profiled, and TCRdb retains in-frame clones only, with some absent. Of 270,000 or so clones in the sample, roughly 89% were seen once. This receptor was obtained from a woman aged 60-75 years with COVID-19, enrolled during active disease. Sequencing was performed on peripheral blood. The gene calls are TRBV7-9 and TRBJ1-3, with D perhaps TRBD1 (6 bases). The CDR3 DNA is TGTGCCAGCAGCTTCGCGGCAGGGGCTGGAAACACCATATATTTT. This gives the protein CASSFAAGAGNTIYF.